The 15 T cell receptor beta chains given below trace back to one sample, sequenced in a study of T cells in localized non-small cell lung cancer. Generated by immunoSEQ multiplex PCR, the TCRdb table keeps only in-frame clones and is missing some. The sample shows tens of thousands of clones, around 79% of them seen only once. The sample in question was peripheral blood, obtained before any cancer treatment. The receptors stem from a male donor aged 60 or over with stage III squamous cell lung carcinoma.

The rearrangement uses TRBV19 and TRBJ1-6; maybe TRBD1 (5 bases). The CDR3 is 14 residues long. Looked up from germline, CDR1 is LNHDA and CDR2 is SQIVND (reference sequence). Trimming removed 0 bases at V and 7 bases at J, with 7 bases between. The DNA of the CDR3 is TGTGCCAGTAGTATAGATGGGGGGAATTCACCCCTCCACTTT. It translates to CASSIDGGNSPLHF.

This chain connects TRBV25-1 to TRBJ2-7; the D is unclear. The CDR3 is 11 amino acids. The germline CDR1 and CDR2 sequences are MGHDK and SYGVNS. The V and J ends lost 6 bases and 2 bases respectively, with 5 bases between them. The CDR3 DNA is TGTGCCAGCAGCCATACCTACGAGCAGTACTTC. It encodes CASSHTYEQYF.

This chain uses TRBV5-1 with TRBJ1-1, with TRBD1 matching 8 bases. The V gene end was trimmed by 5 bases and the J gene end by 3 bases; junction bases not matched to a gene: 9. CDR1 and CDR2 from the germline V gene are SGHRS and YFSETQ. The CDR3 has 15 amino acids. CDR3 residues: CASSRQGSGDTEAFF. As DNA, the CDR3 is TGCGCCAGCAGTCGACAGGGGTCAGGGGACACTGAAGCTTTCTTT.

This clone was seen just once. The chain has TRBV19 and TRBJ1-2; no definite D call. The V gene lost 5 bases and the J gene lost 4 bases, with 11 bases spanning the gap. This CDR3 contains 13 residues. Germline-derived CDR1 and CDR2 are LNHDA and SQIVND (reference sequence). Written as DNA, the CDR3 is TGTGCCAGTAGTGGAGGACGGAGCTATGGCTACACCTTC. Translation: CASSGGRSYGYTF. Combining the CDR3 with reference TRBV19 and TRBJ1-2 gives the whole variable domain DGGITQSPKYLFRKEGQNVTLSCEQNLNHDAMYWYRQDPGQGLRLIYYSQIVNDFQKGDIAEGYSVSREKKESFPLTVTSAQKNPTAFYLCASSGGRSYGYTFGSGTRLTVV.

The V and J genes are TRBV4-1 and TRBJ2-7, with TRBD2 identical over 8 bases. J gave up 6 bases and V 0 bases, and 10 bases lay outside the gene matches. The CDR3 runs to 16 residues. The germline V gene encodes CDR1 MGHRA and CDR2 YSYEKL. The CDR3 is CASSQEHGTSRREQYF. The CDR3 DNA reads TGCGCCAGCAGCCAAGAACACGGGACTAGTCGTCGCGAGCAGTACTTC.

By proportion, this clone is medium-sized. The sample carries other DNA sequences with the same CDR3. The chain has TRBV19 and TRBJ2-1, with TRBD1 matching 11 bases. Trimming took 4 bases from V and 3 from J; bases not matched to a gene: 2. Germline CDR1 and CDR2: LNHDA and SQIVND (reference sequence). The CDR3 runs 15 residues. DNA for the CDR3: TGTGCCAGTAGTAGGGGACAGGGGGGCTACAATGAGCAGTTCTTC. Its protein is CASSRGQGGYNEQFF.

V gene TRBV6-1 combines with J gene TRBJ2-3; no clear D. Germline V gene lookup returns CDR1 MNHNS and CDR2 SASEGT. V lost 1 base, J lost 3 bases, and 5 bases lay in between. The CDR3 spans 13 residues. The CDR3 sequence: CASSEVATDTQYF. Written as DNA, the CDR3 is TGTGCCAGCAGTGAAGTCGCTACAGATACGCAGTATTTT.

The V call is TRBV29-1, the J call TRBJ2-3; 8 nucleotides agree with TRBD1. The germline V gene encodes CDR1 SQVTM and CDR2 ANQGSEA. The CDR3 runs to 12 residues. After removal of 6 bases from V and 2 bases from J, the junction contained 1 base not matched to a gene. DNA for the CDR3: TGCAGCGTGACAGGGGACACAGATACGCAGTATTTT. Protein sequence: CSVTGDTDTQYF.

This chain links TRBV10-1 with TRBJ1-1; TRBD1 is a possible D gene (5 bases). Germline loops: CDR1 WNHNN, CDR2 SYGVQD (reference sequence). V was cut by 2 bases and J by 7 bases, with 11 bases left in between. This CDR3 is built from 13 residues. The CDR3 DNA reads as TGCGCCAGCAGTGAGAATCTCCAGGGTGAAGCTTTCTTT. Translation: CASSENLQGEAFF.

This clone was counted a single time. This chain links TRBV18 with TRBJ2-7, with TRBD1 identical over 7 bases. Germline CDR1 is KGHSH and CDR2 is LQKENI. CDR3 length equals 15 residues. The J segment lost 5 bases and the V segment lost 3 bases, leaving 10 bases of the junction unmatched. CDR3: CASSPIGTAVDEQYF. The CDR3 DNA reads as TGTGCCAGCTCACCGATCGGGACAGCAGTCGACGAGCAGTACTTC. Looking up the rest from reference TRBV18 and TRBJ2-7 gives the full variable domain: NAGVMQNPRHLVRRRGQEARLRCSPMKGHSHVYWYRQLPEEGLKFMVYLQKENIIDESGMPKERFSAEFPKEGPSILRIQQVVRGDSAAYFCASSPIGTAVDEQYFGPGTRLTVT.

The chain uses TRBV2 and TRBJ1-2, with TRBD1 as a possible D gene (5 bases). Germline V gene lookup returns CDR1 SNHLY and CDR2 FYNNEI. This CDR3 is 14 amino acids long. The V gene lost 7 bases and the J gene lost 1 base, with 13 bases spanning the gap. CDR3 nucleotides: TGTGCCAGCAAATCGGGGGTCAATAACTATGGCTACACCTTC. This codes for CASKSGVNNYGYTF. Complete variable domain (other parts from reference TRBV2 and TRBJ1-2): EPEVTQTPSHQVTQMGQEVILRCVPISNHLYFYWYRQILGQKVEFLVSFYNNEISEKSEIFDDQFSVERPDGSNFTLKIRSTKLEDSAMYFCASKSGVNNYGYTFGSGTRLTVV.

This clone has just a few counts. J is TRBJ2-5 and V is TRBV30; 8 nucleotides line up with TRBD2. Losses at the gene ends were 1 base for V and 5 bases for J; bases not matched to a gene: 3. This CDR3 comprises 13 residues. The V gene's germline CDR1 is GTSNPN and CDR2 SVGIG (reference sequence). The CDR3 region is CAWSGGGGETQYF. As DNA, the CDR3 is TGTGCCTGGAGTGGGGGCGGGGGGGAGACCCAGTACTTC.

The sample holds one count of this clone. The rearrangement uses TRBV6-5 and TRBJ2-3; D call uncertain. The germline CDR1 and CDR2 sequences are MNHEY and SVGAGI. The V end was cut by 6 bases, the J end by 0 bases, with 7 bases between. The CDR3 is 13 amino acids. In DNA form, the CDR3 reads TGTGCCAGCAGAACGGACAGCACAGATACGCAGTATTTT. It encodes CASRTDSTDTQYF.

CDR3: CASSWPGGETQYF. CDR3 DNA: TGTGCCAGCAGTTGGCCCGGAGGAGAGACCCAGTACTTC. The chain links TRBV6-1 to TRBJ2-5; the D gene is possibly TRBD2 (5 bases). The V gene lost 5 bases and the J gene lost 4 bases, with 11 bases spanning the gap. Germline assignment: CDR1 MNHNS and CDR2 SASEGT. CDR3 length equals 13 residues.

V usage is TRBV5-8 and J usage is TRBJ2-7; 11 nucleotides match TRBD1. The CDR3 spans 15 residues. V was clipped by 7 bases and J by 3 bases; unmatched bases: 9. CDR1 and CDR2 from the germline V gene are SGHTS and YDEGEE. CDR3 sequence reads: CASEDRGLISYEQYF. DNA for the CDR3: TGTGCCAGCGAGGACAGGGGGCTTATAAGCTACGAGCAGTACTTC.